The 23 T cell receptor beta chains below were found in one sample sequenced in a study of naive and memory T cell subsets. A UMI-containing oligonucleotide was joined by 3' ligation to the TCR cDNA template. Four PCR rounds used nested alpha and beta constant region primers plus the SP2 primer. MiXCR was run by TCRdb on the 5' RACE reads, yielding one entry per CDR3 protein. The table has about 59,000 distinct CDR3 sequences, around 8% seen once; the top ten hold roughly 19%. These receptors originate from a female donor in good health.

V gene TRBV6-2 or TRBV6-3 combines with J gene TRBJ2-7; D remains unclear. Germline values: CDR1 MNHEY, CDR2 SVGEGT. Trimming took off 8 bases at V and 6 bases at J, with 11 bases between the two ends. This CDR3 is built from 11 residues. In DNA form, the CDR3 reads TGTGCCAGCCGAAAGGTCTCCGAGCAGTACTTC. Amino acids: CASRKVSEQYF.

Regarding this clonotype: At one boundary the junction diverges from the germline segment, which might be a read error. The chain recombines TRBV15 with TRBJ1-4, with 7 bases lining up with TRBD1. Germline V gives CDR1 LNHNV, CDR2 YYDKDF (reference sequence). The CDR3 runs to 15 residues. The CDR3 loop is CATSGTTGRGEKLVF. As DNA, the CDR3 is TGTGCCACCAGCGGGACGACAGGGCGGGGTGAAAAACTGGTTTTT.

The V and J genes are TRBV28 and TRBJ2-3; the match to TRBD1 covers 7 bases. V dropped 6 bases and J dropped 3; count of bases not matched to a gene: 9. The germline gives CDR1 MDHEN, CDR2 SYDVKM. The CDR3 is 15 amino acids. The CDR3 region has the DNA TGTGCCAGCAGATCAGCCGGGACAGATACAGATACGCAGTATTTT. Amino acid sequence: CASRSAGTDTDTQYF.

This clonotype occurred many times. The chain employs TRBV20-1 and TRBJ2-7; 9 nucleotides line up with TRBD1. The germline CDR1 and CDR2 sequences are DFQATT and SNEGSKA (reference sequence). The V and J ends lost 4 bases and 4 bases, in that order; junction bases with no gene match: 8. The CDR3 is 14 amino acids. The CDR3 sequence: CSATGDRARYEQYF. CDR3 DNA sequence: TGCAGTGCTACCGGGGACAGGGCTAGGTACGAGCAGTACTTC.

V usage is TRBV13 and J usage is TRBJ1-2; D is undetermined. The V end lost 0 bases, the J end lost 1 base, and 9 bases lay between the germline ends. CDR1 is PRHDT, CDR2 FYEKMQ, per germline (reference sequence). The length of the CDR3 is 15 residues. This chain's CDR3 is CASSLGRNINYGYTF. CDR3 DNA sequence: TGTGCCAGCAGCTTAGGAAGAAACATTAACTATGGCTACACCTTC.

This chain connects TRBV6-6 to TRBJ1-5; TRBD1 is a possible D gene (5 bases). Germline lookup yields CDR1 MNHNY and CDR2 SVGAGI (reference sequence). This CDR3 is built from 16 residues. Trimming removed 0 bases at V and 0 bases at J, with 9 bases between. The CDR3 loop reads CASSYSRQNSNQPQHF. CDR3 coding DNA: TGTGCCAGCAGTTACTCTAGACAGAATAGCAATCAGCCCCAGCATTTT.

This chain links TRBV15 with TRBJ2-7; D gene ambiguous. The germline V and J ends were trimmed by 3 bases and 6 bases, with 9 bases remaining between them. This CDR3 is built from 12 residues. In germline, CDR1 is LNHNV, CDR2 YYDKDF (reference sequence). CDR3 nucleotides: TGTGCCACCAGCAGTCCCAAGGCCGAGCAGTACTTC. Its translation: CATSSPKAEQYF.

This clonotype was seen only once. J is TRBJ2-7 and V is TRBV3-1, with unresolved D. The CDR3 contains 14 residues. CDR1 is LGHDT, CDR2 YNNKEL, per germline (reference sequence). Between the trimmed V and J ends, which lost 2 bases and 0 bases, there was a span of 8 bases. CDR3 loop: CASSQSAHSYEQYF. For the CDR3, the DNA is TGTGCCAGCAGCCAATCGGCGCACTCCTACGAGCAGTACTTC.

This clonotype has at least ten counts. This sequence joins TRBV20-1 and TRBJ1-1, with 7 bases lining up with TRBD1. This CDR3 is built from 15 residues. Trimming took 6 bases from V and 0 from J; bases not matched to a gene: 10. Germline values: CDR1 DFQATT, CDR2 SNEGSKA (reference sequence). Written as DNA, the CDR3 is TGCAGTGCAACCCTGACAGGGTTCGTGAACACTGAAGCTTTCTTT. Amino acid sequence: CSATLTGFVNTEAFF.

This clonotype was seen at least ten times. The chain couples TRBV5-4 to TRBJ1-2; 11 bases align to TRBD1. The CDR3 has 13 amino acids. The V segment lost 4 bases and the J segment 8 bases; nucleotides outside the gene matches: 4. Germline CDR1 and CDR2: SGHNT and YYREEE (reference sequence). The CDR3 coding sequence is TGTGCCAGCAGCGGGACAGGGGGTAAAGGCTACACCTTC. Its protein product is CASSGTGGKGYTF.

This clonotype turned up a few times. The V call is TRBV28, the J call TRBJ1-5; D ambiguous. Germline V lookup: CDR1 MDHEN, CDR2 SYDVKM. V was cut by 3 bases and J by 9 bases, with 9 bases left in between. The CDR3 has 12 residues. DNA for the CDR3: TGTGCCAGCAGTTTTCAGGAAGGGCCCCAGCATTTT. It translates to CASSFQEGPQHF.

This clonotype was found a few times. V gene TRBV6-1 combines with J gene TRBJ2-7; TRBD2 matches at 9 bases. Trimming took 3 bases from V and 7 from J; bases not matched to a gene: 13. CDR3 length equals 16 residues. Germline V gene data show CDR1 as MNHNS and CDR2 as SASEGT. DNA of the CDR3: TGTGCCAGCAGTGAGGACCCCGGGACTAGCTCGGAGGAGCAGTACTTC. Translating it yields CASSEDPGTSSEEQYF.

This clonotype has only a few counts. The genes are TRBV18 and TRBJ2-1; D gene uncertain. V lost 1 base to trimming and J lost 2 bases, with 3 bases between them. This CDR3 has 13 residues. The V gene's germline CDR1 is KGHSH and CDR2 LQKENI. The CDR3 DNA sequence: TGTGCCAGCTCACCACAGACCTACAATGAGCAGTTCTTC. Translated, it gives CASSPQTYNEQFF.

This clonotype was counted many times. This chain joins TRBV30 and TRBJ1-1; D might be TRBD1 (5 bases). Germline values: CDR1 GTSNPN, CDR2 SVGIG (reference sequence). V lost 0 bases and J lost 0, with 11 bases in between. This CDR3 contains 15 residues. The CDR3 DNA is TGTGCCTGGAGTGTATACCGGACACTGAACACTGAAGCTTTCTTT. Its protein product is CAWSVYRTLNTEAFF.

This clonotype was observed a few times. The J gene is TRBJ1-4, the V gene TRBV7-2; D gene unclear. The CDR3 covers 15 residues. Germline assignment: CDR1 SGHTA and CDR2 FQGNSA. The V end lost 5 bases, the J end lost 2 bases, and 12 bases lay between the germline ends. CDR3 DNA: TGTGCCAGCAGCCCCCGAGGAGTCACTAATGAAAAACTGTTTTTT. It is translated as CASSPRGVTNEKLFF.

This chain connects TRBV20-1 to TRBJ2-3, with a possible D match to TRBD1 (5 bases). Per the germline V gene, CDR1 is DFQATT and CDR2 is SNEGSKA (reference sequence). With 6 bases removed from V and 5 bases from J, the gap between germline ends came to 15 bases. This CDR3 is built from 13 residues. DNA of the CDR3: TGCAGTGCCTCAACGATTAGGGGAGATACGCAGTATTTT. Protein: CSASTIRGDTQYF.

This clonotype was recorded at least ten times. The gene calls are TRBV2 and TRBJ1-5; D may be TRBD1 (6 bases). V was clipped by 5 bases and J by 0 bases, with 14 bases between them. This CDR3 region has 16 residues. Germline assignment: CDR1 SNHLY and CDR2 FYNNEI. The CDR3 region is CASSPRTDYSNQPQHF. The CDR3 nucleotides read TGTGCCAGCAGTCCCCGGACAGATTATAGCAATCAGCCCCAGCATTTT.

The rearrangement links TRBV12-3 or TRBV12-4 to TRBJ2-2; 10 bases fit TRBD1. This CDR3 has 18 amino acids. The J segment lost 3 bases and the V segment lost 6 bases, leaving 13 bases of the junction unmatched. The CDR3 loop is CASSLFGTGATDTGELFF. The CDR3, as DNA: TGTGCCAGCAGCCTTTTTGGGACAGGGGCAACAGACACCGGGGAGCTGTTTTTT.

The table lists this clonotype with a few counts. The chain joins TRBV6-5 to TRBJ2-1; no definite D call. This CDR3 is built from 15 residues. V lost 6 bases to trimming and J lost 0 bases, with 12 bases between them. Germline values: CDR1 MNHEY, CDR2 SVGAGI. CDR3 protein: CASSRGQSSYNEQFF. CDR3 nucleotide sequence: TGTGCCAGCAGCAGAGGCCAAAGCTCCTACAATGAGCAGTTCTTC.

The chain has TRBV6-5 and TRBJ2-7; D unclear. The CDR3 consists of 16 residues. V shed 0 bases and J shed 2 bases, with 14 bases lying between them. Germline CDR1 MNHEY, CDR2 SVGAGI. The CDR3 sequence: CASSYSIVGPPYEQYF. The CDR3 DNA follows: TGTGCCAGCAGTTACTCGATTGTGGGCCCACCCTACGAGCAGTACTTC.

This clonotype was recorded many times. V is TRBV12-3 or TRBV12-4 and J is TRBJ2-5, with TRBD1 as a possible D gene (6 bases). The germline V and J ends were trimmed by 6 bases and 0 bases, with 8 bases remaining between them. The CDR3 is made up of 13 amino acids. The CDR3 reads CASSRTDQETQYF. For the CDR3, the DNA is TGTGCCAGCAGCCGGACAGACCAAGAGACCCAGTACTTC.

In its sample, this clonotype was seen a few times. The chain links TRBV19 to TRBJ1-5; D gene uncertain. V was shortened by 3 bases and J by 6 bases, with 9 bases between the two germline ends. Germline values: CDR1 LNHDA, CDR2 SQIVND (reference sequence). The CDR3 runs to 13 residues. The CDR3 nucleotides are TGTGCCAGTAGTATGATTGGGCTTCAGCCCCAGCATTTT. Protein sequence: CASSMIGLQPQHF.

This clonotype has a count of ten or more. V usage is TRBV20-1 and J usage is TRBJ2-3; 10 nucleotides line up with TRBD2. With 3 bases clipped from V and 4 bases from J, the junction kept 4 bases outside the gene matches. Germline loops: CDR1 DFQATT, CDR2 SNEGSKA (reference sequence). The CDR3 sequence is 14 residues long. This chain's CDR3 is CSASQREGSDTQYF. The CDR3 bases are TGCAGTGCTAGCCAGCGGGAGGGGTCAGATACGCAGTATTTT.